One and the same sample provided the 7 T cell receptor beta chains below, sequenced in a study of CD8 T cells in ankylosing spondylitis. TCRdb analysed the 5' RACE reads with MiXCR anew, one entry per CDR3 protein. The sample records a few hundred thousand distinct CDR3 sequences, 20% being singletons. The specimen was blood, either unsorted or a sorted T cell fraction (not recorded which). These receptors all come from a male donor with ankylosing spondylitis or in good health (not recorded which).

This clonotype was counted a few times. The chain combines TRBV4-1 with TRBJ2-3; TRBD1 aligns across 10 bases. V dropped 4 bases and J dropped 3; count of bases not matched to a gene: 4. This CDR3 is built from 15 residues. The germline CDR1 and CDR2 sequences are MGHRA and YSYEKL. The CDR3 is CASSRPGQGTDTQYF. The CDR3 DNA reads as TGCGCCAGCAGCCGACCGGGACAGGGGACAGATACGCAGTATTTT.

The genes are TRBV15 and TRBJ2-7; 7 bases line up with TRBD2. Trimming at V came to 0 bases and at J to 0 bases, leaving 8 bases not matched to a gene. Germline V gene sequence: CDR1 LNHNV, CDR2 YYDKDF (reference sequence). CDR3 size: 17 residues. The CDR3: CATSRDNRREFSYEQYV. In DNA form, the CDR3 reads TGTGCCACCAGCAGAGATAATCGGCGGGAGTTCTCCTACGAGCAGTACGTC.

The chain carries TRBV20-1 and TRBJ2-3; tentatively, D is TRBD2 (6 bases). The V and J ends lost 0 bases and 4 bases respectively, with 14 bases between them. Germline V CDR1 and CDR2: DFQATT, SNEGSKA (reference sequence). CDR3 length: 15 residues. CDR3 amino acids: CSARDWRDMADTQYF. CDR3 DNA: TGCAGTGCTAGAGATTGGCGGGATATGGCAGATACGCAGTATTTT.

V gene TRBV2 combines with J gene TRBJ2-3, with 7 bases matching TRBD2. With V trimmed by 1 base and J by 2 bases, 6 bases remained unmatched. The CDR3 loop spans 16 amino acids. CDR1 is SNHLY and CDR2 is FYNNEI in the germline V gene. The chain's CDR3 is CASSEVGLAVTDTQYF. The CDR3 bases are TGTGCCAGCAGTGAAGTGGGGCTAGCGGTCACAGATACGCAGTATTTT.

In its sample, this clonotype was seen a few times. This chain connects TRBV3-1 to TRBJ2-7; 7 nucleotides line up with TRBD1. There are 13 residues in the CDR3. After removal of 3 bases from V and 6 bases from J, the junction contained 5 bases not matched to a gene. Germline values: CDR1 LGHDT, CDR2 YNNKEL (reference sequence). The DNA for the CDR3 is TGTGCCAGCAGCCAGTACAGGGGCGGCGAGCAGTACGTC. Translated: CASSQYRGGEQYV.

The genes are TRBV5-1 and TRBJ1-2; TRBD1 is a possible D gene (5 bases). Germline-derived CDR1 and CDR2 are SGHRS and YFSETQ. V was shortened by 4 bases and J by 4 bases, with 17 bases between the two germline ends. The CDR3 totals 15 residues. The CDR3 sequence: CASSADSPPGYGYTF. For the CDR3, the DNA is TGCGCCAGCAGCGCCGACAGCCCGCCGGGCTATGGCTACACCTTC.

This clonotype has a count of ten or more. This sequence joins TRBV20-1 and TRBJ1-6; the match to TRBD1 covers 8 bases. Germline CDR1 reads DFQATT; CDR2 reads SNEGSKA (reference sequence). V was clipped by 4 bases and J by 18 bases; unmatched bases: 5. CDR3 length: 10 amino acids. CDR3 sequence reads: CSAKWDRPHF. The CDR3 DNA reads TGCAGTGCTAAATGGGACAGGCCCCACTTT.